Following are 12 T cell receptor beta chains from one sample sequenced in a study of T cell repertoires in cytomegalovirus infection. Using its own MiXCR run on the reads, TCRdb lists one record per CDR3 protein. There are approximately 910,000 distinct CDR3 sequences in the sample; about a third occur only once, and around an eighth lies in the top ten. The antigens for these receptors are not known. Sequenced here: cultured CD8+ T cells from PBMCs, sampled from culture after CMV antigen stimulation. Receptors originate from a human donor in good health (CMV status not recorded). Some clones in this sample may be carry-over from other donors' samples.

This clonotype was picked up a small number of times. J is TRBJ1-1 and V is TRBV7-9, with a possible D match to TRBD1 (5 bases). Trimming removed 4 bases at V and 3 bases at J, with 15 bases between. Looked up from germline, CDR1 is SEHNR and CDR2 is FQNEAQ (reference sequence). The CDR3 is 15 residues long. This CDR3 is CASSSGRGTDTEAFF. CDR3 nucleotide sequence: TGTGCCAGCAGCTCCGGACGGGGGACGGACACTGAAGCTTTCTTT.

V gene TRBV7-9 combines with J gene TRBJ2-7; the D is unclear. CDR3 length: 13 amino acids. The germline V gene encodes CDR1 SEHNR and CDR2 FQNEAQ (reference sequence). CDR3 in DNA: TGTGCCAGCAGCTTAGCTAGCTCCTACAAGCAGTACGTT. Translation gives CASSLASSYKQYV.

The rearrangement joins TRBV27 to TRBJ2-5, with TRBD2 identical over 7 bases. The V gene end was trimmed by 3 bases and the J gene end by 9 bases; junction bases not matched to a gene: 7. The CDR3 sequence is 13 residues long. Germline V gene sequence: CDR1 MNHEY, CDR2 SMNVEV (reference sequence). CDR3 amino acids: CASSLGPGRAQYF. The CDR3 region has the DNA TGTGCCAGCAGTTTGGGCCCGGGGAGGGCCCAGTACTTC.

The chain joins TRBV13 to TRBJ1-6; D gene ambiguous. The CDR3 consists of 15 residues. The germline V gene encodes CDR1 PRHDT and CDR2 FYEKMQ (reference sequence). The V end was cut by 5 bases, the J end by 3 bases, with 11 bases between. CDR3 amino acids: CASSDGPDYNSPLHF. CDR3 DNA: TGTGCCAGCAGCGACGGACCGGACTATAATTCACCCCTCCACTTT.

V gene TRBV7-6 combines with J gene TRBJ2-2; D is ambiguous. CDR3 size: 14 residues. Germline V gene lookup returns CDR1 SGHVS and CDR2 FNYEAQ. The V and J ends lost 0 bases and 7 bases respectively, with 9 bases between them. This chain's CDR3 is CASSLARLYGELFF. The DNA of the CDR3 is TGTGCCAGCAGCTTAGCCCGGCTTTACGGGGAGCTGTTTTTT.

This clonotype showed up many times. This sequence joins TRBV7-2 and TRBJ2-5, with 9 positions matching TRBD2. The CDR3 spans 22 residues. Germline-derived CDR1 and CDR2 are SGHTA and FQGNSA. V shed 0 bases and J 2 bases; nucleotides not matched to a gene: 22. CDR3 coding DNA: TGTGCCAGCAGCTTAGCGGGCCCTCCATTCCTTGGGCGGGGGGGAGGACAAGAGACCCAGTACTTC. This translates into CASSLAGPPFLGRGGGQETQYF.

This clonotype was recorded a few times. The gene calls are TRBV6-4 and TRBJ2-1; 8 nucleotides align to TRBD2. J was trimmed by 0 bases and V by 3 bases; bases with no gene match: 4. CDR1 MRHNA and CDR2 SNTAGT come from the germline V gene. CDR3 length: 16 residues. CDR3 sequence reads: CASSDFSGVSYNEQFF. In DNA, the CDR3 is TGTGCCAGCAGTGATTTTAGCGGGGTCTCCTACAATGAGCAGTTCTTC.

This clonotype appeared once. This chain links TRBV9 with TRBJ2-2; TRBD2 matches 9 bases. CDR3 length equals 16 residues. From germline, CDR1 is SGDLS and CDR2 YYNGEE. V trimming: 9 bases; J trimming: 4 bases; junction bases outside the gene matches: 13. The CDR3 sequence: CANKPPAGGSTGELFF. CDR3 DNA sequence: TGTGCCAACAAACCCCCCGCGGGGGGGTCCACCGGGGAGCTGTTTTTT.

This clonotype was picked up a small number of times. V is TRBV28 and J is TRBJ2-1; possibly TRBD2 for D (7 bases). Germline lookup yields CDR1 MDHEN and CDR2 SYDVKM. Trimming stripped 3 bases from V and 6 bases from J, with 24 bases between. This CDR3 comprises 18 residues. The CDR3 spells CASSFRARRGGKGNEQFF. CDR3 nucleotide sequence: TGTGCCAGCAGTTTTCGGGCTCGGAGGGGGGGCAAGGGCAATGAGCAGTTCTTC.

The J gene is TRBJ2-3, the V gene TRBV4-2; no firm D call. Germline V lookup: CDR1 LGHNA, CDR2 YNFKEQ. The CDR3 consists of 15 residues. The V and J ends lost 3 bases and 5 bases respectively, with 15 bases between them. CDR3 loop: CASSQNGLVGDTQYF. CDR3 DNA sequence: TGTGCCAGCAGCCAGAATGGGCTAGTGGGAGATACGCAGTATTTT.

The table lists this clonotype with a few counts. This chain's CDR3 is CASSQVWGTSTGELFF. In nucleotides, the CDR3 is TGCGCCAGCAGCCAAGTTTGGGGGACCAGCACCGGGGAGCTGTTTTTT. This chain connects TRBV4-1 to TRBJ2-2; D is perhaps TRBD1 or TRBD2 (5 bases each). V gave up 1 base and J gave up 4 bases, with 13 bases separating them. Germline CDR1 reads MGHRA; CDR2 reads YSYEKL. This CDR3 spans 16 amino acids.

Concerning this clonotype itself: At one boundary the junction diverges from the germline segment, which might be a read error. This rearrangement joins TRBV5-5 to TRBJ2-2; TRBD1 aligns across 7 bases. Germline loops: CDR1 SGHKS, CDR2 YYEKEE (reference sequence). The CDR3 totals 13 residues. The CDR3 loop reads CASRDRYTGVLFF. CDR3 in DNA: TGTGCCAGCAGGGACAGGTACACCGGGGTGCTGTTTTTT.